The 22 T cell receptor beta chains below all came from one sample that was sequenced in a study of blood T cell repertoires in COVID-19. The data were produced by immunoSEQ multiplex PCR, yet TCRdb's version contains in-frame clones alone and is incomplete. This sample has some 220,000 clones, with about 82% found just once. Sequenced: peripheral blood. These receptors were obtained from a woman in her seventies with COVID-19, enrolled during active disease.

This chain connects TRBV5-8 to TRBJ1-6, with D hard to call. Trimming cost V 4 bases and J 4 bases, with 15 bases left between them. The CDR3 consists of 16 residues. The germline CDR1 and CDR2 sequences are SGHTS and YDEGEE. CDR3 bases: TGTGCCAGCAGCCGACCTGGTTCGGGATATAATTCACCCCTCCACTTT. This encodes CASSRPGSGYNSPLHF.

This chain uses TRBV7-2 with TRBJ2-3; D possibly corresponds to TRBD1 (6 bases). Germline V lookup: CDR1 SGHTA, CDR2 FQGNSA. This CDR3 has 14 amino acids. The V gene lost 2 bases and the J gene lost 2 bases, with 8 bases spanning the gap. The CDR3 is CASSLQGTTDTQYF. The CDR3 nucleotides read TGTGCCAGCAGCTTACAGGGGACCACAGATACGCAGTATTTT.

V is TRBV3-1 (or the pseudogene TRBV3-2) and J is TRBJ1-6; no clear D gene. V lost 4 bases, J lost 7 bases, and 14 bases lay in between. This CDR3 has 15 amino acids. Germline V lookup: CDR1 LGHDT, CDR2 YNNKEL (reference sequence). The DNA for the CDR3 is TGTGCCAGCAGCCCCCGGGGTGGAGGGAATTCACCCCTCCACTTT. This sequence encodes CASSPRGGGNSPLHF.

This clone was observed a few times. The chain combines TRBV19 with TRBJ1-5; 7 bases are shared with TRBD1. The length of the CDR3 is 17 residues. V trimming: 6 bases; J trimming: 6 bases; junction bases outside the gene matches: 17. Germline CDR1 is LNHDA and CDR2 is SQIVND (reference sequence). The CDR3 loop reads CASSQRGGRGDSQPQHF. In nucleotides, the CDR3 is TGTGCCAGTAGCCAAAGAGGGGGCAGGGGGGATAGTCAGCCCCAGCATTTT.

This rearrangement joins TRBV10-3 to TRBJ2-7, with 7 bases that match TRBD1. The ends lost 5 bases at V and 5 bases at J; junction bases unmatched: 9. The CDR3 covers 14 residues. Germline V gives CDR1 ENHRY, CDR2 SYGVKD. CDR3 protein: CAISIDRDSNEQYF. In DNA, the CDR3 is TGTGCCATCAGTATTGACAGGGACAGCAACGAGCAGTACTTC.

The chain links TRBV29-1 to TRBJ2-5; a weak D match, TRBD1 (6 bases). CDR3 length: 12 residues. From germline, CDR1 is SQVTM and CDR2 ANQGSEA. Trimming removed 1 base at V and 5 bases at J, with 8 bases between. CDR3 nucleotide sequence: TGCAGCGTTGAAGGAAGGGGGGAGACCCAGTACTTC. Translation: CSVEGRGETQYF.

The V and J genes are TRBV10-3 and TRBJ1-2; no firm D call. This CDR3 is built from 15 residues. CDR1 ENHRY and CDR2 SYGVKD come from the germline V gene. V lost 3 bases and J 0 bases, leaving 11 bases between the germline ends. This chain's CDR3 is CAISDLSRANYGYTF. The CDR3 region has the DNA TGTGCCATCAGTGATTTGTCGAGAGCTAACTATGGCTACACCTTC.

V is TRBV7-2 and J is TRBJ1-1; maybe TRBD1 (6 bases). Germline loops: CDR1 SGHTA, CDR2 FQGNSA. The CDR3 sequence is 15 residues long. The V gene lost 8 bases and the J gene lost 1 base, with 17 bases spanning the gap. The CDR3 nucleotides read TGTGCCAGCTTAGCCGCGGGGGCATGGAACACTGAAGCTTTCTTT. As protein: CASLAAGAWNTEAFF.

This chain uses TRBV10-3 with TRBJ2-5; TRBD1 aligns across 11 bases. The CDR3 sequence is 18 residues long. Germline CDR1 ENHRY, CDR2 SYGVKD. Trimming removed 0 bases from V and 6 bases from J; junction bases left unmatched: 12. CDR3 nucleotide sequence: TGTGCCATCAGTGAGTCCTACTCCGGGACAGGGGGTCGAAAGACCCAGTACTTC. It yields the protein CAISESYSGTGGRKTQYF.

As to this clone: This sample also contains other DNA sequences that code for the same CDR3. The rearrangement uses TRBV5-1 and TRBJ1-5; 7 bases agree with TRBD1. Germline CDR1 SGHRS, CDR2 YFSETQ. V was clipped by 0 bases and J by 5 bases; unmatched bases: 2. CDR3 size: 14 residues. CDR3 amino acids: CASSLGTGDQPQHF. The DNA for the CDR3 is TGCGCCAGCAGCTTGGGGACAGGAGATCAGCCCCAGCATTTT.

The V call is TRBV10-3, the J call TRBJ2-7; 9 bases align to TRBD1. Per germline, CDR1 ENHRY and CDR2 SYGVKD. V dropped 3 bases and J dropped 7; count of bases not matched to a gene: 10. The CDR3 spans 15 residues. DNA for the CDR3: TGTGCCATCAGTGATGACAGGGGGGCTGTTGGGGAGCAGTACTTC. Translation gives CAISDDRGAVGEQYF.

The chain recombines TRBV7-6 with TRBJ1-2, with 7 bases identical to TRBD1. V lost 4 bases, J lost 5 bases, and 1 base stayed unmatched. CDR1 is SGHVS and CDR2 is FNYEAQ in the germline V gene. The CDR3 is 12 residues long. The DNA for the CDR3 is TGTGCCAGCAGCTCGACAGGGTATGGCTACACCTTC. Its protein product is CASSSTGYGYTF.

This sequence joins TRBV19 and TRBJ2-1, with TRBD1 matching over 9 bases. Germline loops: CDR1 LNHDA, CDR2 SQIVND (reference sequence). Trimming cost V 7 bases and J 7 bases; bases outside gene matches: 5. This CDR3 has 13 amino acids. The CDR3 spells CASKTGGRNEQFF. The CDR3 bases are TGTGCCAGTAAGACAGGGGGTCGGAATGAGCAGTTCTTC.

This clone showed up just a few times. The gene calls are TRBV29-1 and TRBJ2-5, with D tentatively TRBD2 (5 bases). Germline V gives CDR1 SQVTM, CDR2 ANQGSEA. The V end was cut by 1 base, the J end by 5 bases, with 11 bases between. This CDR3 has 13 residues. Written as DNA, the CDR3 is TGCAGCGTTGAAGCTGGGAGTGTGGAGACCCAGTACTTC. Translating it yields CSVEAGSVETQYF.

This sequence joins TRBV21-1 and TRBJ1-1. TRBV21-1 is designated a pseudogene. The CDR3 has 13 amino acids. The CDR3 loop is CASPIGEGTEAFF. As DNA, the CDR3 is TGTGCCAGCCCCATCGGGGAAGGAACTGAAGCTTTCTTT.

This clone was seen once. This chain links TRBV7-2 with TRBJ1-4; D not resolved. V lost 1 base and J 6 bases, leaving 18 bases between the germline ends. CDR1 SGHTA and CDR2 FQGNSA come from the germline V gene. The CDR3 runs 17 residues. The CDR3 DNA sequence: TGTGCCAGCAGCTTAGGTGGAAGTGGTCAGGCACATGAAAAACTGTTTTTT. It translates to CASSLGGSGQAHEKLFF. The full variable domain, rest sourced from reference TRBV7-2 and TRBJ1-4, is GAGVSQSPSNKVTEKGKDVELRCDPISGHTALYWYRQSLGQGLEFLIYFQGNSAPDKSGLPSDRFSAERTGGSVSTLTIQRTQQEDSAVYLCASSLGGSGQAHEKLFFGSGTQLSVL.

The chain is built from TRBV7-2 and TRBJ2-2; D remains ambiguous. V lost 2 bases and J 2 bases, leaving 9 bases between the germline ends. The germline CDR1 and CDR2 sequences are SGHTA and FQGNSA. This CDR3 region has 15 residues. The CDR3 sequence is CASSLWLGNTGELFF. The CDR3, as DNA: TGTGCCAGCAGCTTATGGCTGGGCAACACCGGGGAGCTGTTTTTT. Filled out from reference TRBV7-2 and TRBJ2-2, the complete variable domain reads GAGVSQSPSNKVTEKGKDVELRCDPISGHTALYWYRQSLGQGLEFLIYFQGNSAPDKSGLPSDRFSAERTGGSVSTLTIQRTQQEDSAVYLCASSLWLGNTGELFFGEGSRLTVL.

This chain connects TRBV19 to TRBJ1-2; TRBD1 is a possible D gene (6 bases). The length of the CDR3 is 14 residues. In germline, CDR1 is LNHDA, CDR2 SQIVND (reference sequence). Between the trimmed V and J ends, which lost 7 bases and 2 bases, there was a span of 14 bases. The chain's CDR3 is CASKTGTGNYGYTF. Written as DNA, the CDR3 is TGTGCCAGTAAAACAGGGACGGGAAACTATGGCTACACCTTC.

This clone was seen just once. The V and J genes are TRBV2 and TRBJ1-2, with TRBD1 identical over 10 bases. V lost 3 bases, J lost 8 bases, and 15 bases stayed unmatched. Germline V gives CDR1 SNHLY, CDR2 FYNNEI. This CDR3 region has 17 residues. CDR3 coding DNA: TGTGCCAGCAGTGATAGTCCGGGACAGGGGATGATGAGGGGCTACACCTTC. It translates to CASSDSPGQGMMRGYTF.

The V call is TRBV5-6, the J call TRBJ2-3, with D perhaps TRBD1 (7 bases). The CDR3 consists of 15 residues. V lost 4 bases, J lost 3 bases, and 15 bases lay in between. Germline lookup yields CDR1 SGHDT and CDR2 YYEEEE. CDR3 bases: TGTGCCAGCAGCGCCGCGGGACAGCCAACAGATACGCAGTATTTT. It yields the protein CASSAAGQPTDTQYF.

DNA of the CDR3: TGTGCCAGCAGTGAAGCGGGGCAGGGGTGGTATCAGCCCCAGCATTTT. Translated: CASSEAGQGWYQPQHF. J is TRBJ1-5 and V is TRBV6-1; a weak D match, TRBD1 (6 bases). Germline assignment: CDR1 MNHNS and CDR2 SASEGT. V gave up 0 bases and J gave up 5 bases, with 14 bases separating them. The CDR3 sequence is 16 residues long.

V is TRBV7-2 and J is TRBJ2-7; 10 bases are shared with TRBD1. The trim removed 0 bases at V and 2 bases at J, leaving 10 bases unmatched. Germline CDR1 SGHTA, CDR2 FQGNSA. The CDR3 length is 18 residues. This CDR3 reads CASSLASIRQGAPYEQYF. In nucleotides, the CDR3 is TGTGCCAGCAGCTTAGCCTCGATCCGACAGGGGGCACCCTACGAGCAGTACTTC. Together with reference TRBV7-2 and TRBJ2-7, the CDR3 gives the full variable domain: GAGVSQSPSNKVTEKGKDVELRCDPISGHTALYWYRQSLGQGLEFLIYFQGNSAPDKSGLPSDRFSAERTGGSVSTLTIQRTQQEDSAVYLCASSLASIRQGAPYEQYFGPGTRLTVT.